This T cell receptor beta chain was profiled in a study of radiotherapy plus CTLA-4 blockade in lung cancer. About the study: There were objective responses in around 18% of patients, and 31% had disease control.

Study-wide points: Among blood TCR repertoires after radiotherapy plus ipilimumab, tumor-derived clones expanded.

Produced via immunoSEQ multiplex PCR; TCRdb's table is partial and in-frame only. The sample has roughly 93,000 clones; around 83% are singletons. V dropped 5 bases and J dropped 1 base, with 3 bases sitting between them. Germline CDR1 and CDR2: MDHEN and SYDVKM. The CDR3 length is 12 residues. Focal radiation was given together with CTLA-4 blockade (ipilimumab) to patients with chemo-refractory metastatic non-small-cell lung cancer. As to this clone: Its antigen is not identified.

The sample in question was peripheral blood, obtained from a patient treated with radiotherapy plus ipilimumab. This sequence joins TRBV28 and TRBJ1-3, with unresolved D. This receptor was obtained from a human donor with non-small cell lung cancer who had a partial response to radiotherapy plus ipilimumab. The CDR3 coding sequence is TGTGCCAGCAGTCAGTCTGGAAACACCATATATTTT. Translating gives CASSQSGNTIYF. The complete variable domain, with remaining parts taken from reference TRBV28 and TRBJ1-3, reads DVKVTQSSRYLVKRTGEKVFLECVQDMDHENMFWYRQDPGLGLRLIYFSYDVKMKEKGDIPEGYSVSREKKERFSLILESASTNQTSMYLCASSQSGNTIYFGEGSWLTVV.